This T cell receptor (beta chain) is drawn from a study of T cell responses to AZD1222 COVID-19 vaccine. Whole-study results and caveats: Receipt of two AZD1222 doses was followed by a rise in Spike-specific TCR breadth and depth. Spike-spanning, vaccine-associated CD4 TCRs were dominant at 160-218 and 743-854.

Concerning this clone itself: Its target is not known.

Per germline, CDR1 MDHEN and CDR2 SYDVKM. The J segment lost 2 bases and the V segment lost 7 bases, leaving 7 bases of the junction unmatched. The CDR3 length is 14 residues. Only in-frame clones appear in the TCRdb table, and some are missing; sequencing was by immunoSEQ multiplex PCR. There are about 120,000 clones in the sample; 65% to 90% occur only once, and under 25% lies in the top ten. This TCR was recovered from an adult in good health. Here the sequenced sample was peripheral blood, taken on day 0 of AZD1222 vaccination. The chain uses TRBV28 and TRBJ2-7; 8 bases align to TRBD1. CDR3 sequence reads: CASNQDRAPYEQYF. CDR3 sequence (DNA): TGTGCCAGCAACCAGGACAGGGCCCCCTACGAGCAGTACTTC.